This entry is about one T cell receptor (beta chain). This sample is part of a study of blood T cell repertoires in COVID-19. Study summary: The analysed material was cDNA or gDNA that came from T cells, B-cell-depleted T cells, or PBMCs.

Germline lookup yields CDR1 MNHEY and CDR2 SVGEGT. Trimming removed 5 bases at V and 6 bases at J, with 13 bases between. This CDR3 has 13 residues. In the source study's methods: Using reference gene primer amplification, nucleated cell counts were estimated. The table came from immunoSEQ multiplex PCR; TCRdb's copy has only in-frame clones and leaves some out. The DNA gave D and trimming, while V, J and clone size come from that table. The profile shows under 250,000 clones, 83% of them singletons. This TCR came from a man aged 40-50 years with active or convalescent COVID-19. Sequencing used peripheral blood. The chain links TRBV6-2 or TRBV6-3 to TRBJ1-2, with D possibly TRBD1 on 6 matching bases. The CDR3: CASSHQGIDGYTF. CDR3 nucleotides: TGTGCCAGCAGTCACCAGGGGATTGATGGCTACACCTTC.